What follows are 9 T cell receptor beta chains derived from one specimen sequenced in a study of T cell responses to AZD1222 COVID-19 vaccine. TCRdb keeps only in-frame clones here, not all; method: immunoSEQ multiplex PCR. The table lists around 110,000 clones, about 91% of them singletons, with over 8.5% in the top ten. The sequencing used peripheral blood, collected on day 0 of AZD1222 vaccination. Receptor source: an adult in good health.

The genes are TRBV14 and TRBJ2-2; 8 bases agree with TRBD1. The CDR3 is made up of 13 amino acids. The V and J ends lost 6 bases and 3 bases, in that order; junction bases with no gene match: 0. Germline CDR1 reads SGHDN; CDR2 reads FVKESK. The CDR3 reads CASRGQDTGELFF. CDR3 coding DNA: TGTGCCAGCAGGGGACAGGACACCGGGGAGCTGTTTTTT.

The CDR3 region is CASSQEGTGNTGELFF. CDR3 in DNA: TGCGCCAGCAGCCAAGAAGGGACGGGAAACACCGGGGAGCTGTTTTTT. The J gene is TRBJ2-2, the V gene TRBV4-1; D may match TRBD1 or TRBD2 (5 bases each). The germline V gene has CDR1 MGHRA and CDR2 YSYEKL. Trimming left V 0 bases short and J 2 bases short, with 10 bases between. This CDR3 has 16 amino acids.

This chain links TRBV7-2 with TRBJ1-6; TRBD1 might be the D (5 bases). Trimming stripped 2 bases from V and 7 bases from J, with 9 bases between. Germline CDR1 reads SGHTA; CDR2 reads FQGNSA. The CDR3 sequence is 14 residues long. The CDR3 DNA reads as TGTGCCAGCAGCTTACGAGGGGAAAATTCACCCCTCCACTTT. It specifies CASSLRGENSPLHF. The whole variable domain, filled in from reference TRBV7-2 and TRBJ1-6, reads GAGVSQSPSNKVTEKGKDVELRCDPISGHTALYWYRQSLGQGLEFLIYFQGNSAPDKSGLPSDRFSAERTGGSVSTLTIQRTQQEDSAVYLCASSLRGENSPLHFGNGTRLTVT.

The chain recombines TRBV6-1 with TRBJ1-6, with D possibly TRBD1 on 6 matching bases. Germline CDR1 is MNHNS and CDR2 is SASEGT. Trimming stripped 1 base from V and 12 bases from J, with 16 bases between. CDR3 length: 15 residues. The CDR3 nucleotides are TGTGCCAGCAGTGAAGAGAGGACAGCACTACGACCCCTCCACTTT. This translates into CASSEERTALRPLHF.

The chain is built from TRBV7-9 and TRBJ1-1; a weak D match, TRBD1 (5 bases). The CDR3 loop spans 16 amino acids. Germline lookup yields CDR1 SEHNR and CDR2 FQNEAQ (reference sequence). Deletions cut 4 bases from V and 3 bases from J, with 18 bases between. CDR3 loop: CASSSAGLAVYTEAFF. In DNA, the CDR3 is TGTGCCAGCAGCTCGGCGGGACTGGCCGTTTACACTGAAGCTTTCTTT.

The V gene is TRBV30, the J gene TRBJ2-1, with 10 bases that match TRBD2. This CDR3 comprises 13 residues. In germline, CDR1 is GTSNPN, CDR2 SVGIG (reference sequence). J gave up 7 bases and V 8 bases, and 8 bases lay outside the gene matches. The CDR3 bases are TGTGCCCTAGAGCGGGAGGGCCAGAATGAGCAGTTCTTC. Amino acids: CALEREGQNEQFF.

V gene TRBV6-5 combines with J gene TRBJ1-1, with D perhaps matching TRBD1 (6 bases). CDR3 size: 14 residues. V was cut by 4 bases and J by 1 base, with 10 bases left in between. Germline V gene data show CDR1 as MNHEY and CDR2 as SVGAGI. The CDR3 nucleotides are TGTGCCAGCAGTTTGAGGGGGGCGAACACTGAAGCTTTCTTT. It is translated as CASSLRGANTEAFF.

This chain connects TRBV30 to TRBJ2-6; 12 bases are a match to TRBD1. This CDR3 spans 18 amino acids. With 4 bases clipped from V and 3 bases from J, the junction kept 10 bases outside the gene matches. Germline lookup yields CDR1 GTSNPN and CDR2 SVGIG (reference sequence). CDR3 in amino acids: CAWTSPGQGALGANVLTF. The CDR3 region has the DNA TGTGCCTGGACGTCACCGGGACAGGGGGCGCTTGGGGCCAACGTCCTGACTTTC.

CDR3 sequence: CASRRTADSNQPQHF. CDR3 coding DNA: TGTGCCAGCAGAAGGACGGCGGATAGCAATCAGCCCCAGCATTTT. The chain carries TRBV6-5 and TRBJ1-5; D not certain. Per germline, CDR1 MNHEY and CDR2 SVGAGI. V was pared by 6 bases and J by 0 bases, with 12 bases between. The CDR3 spans 15 residues.